This TCR beta chain was captured by sequencing in a study of control samples from healthy donors and cancer patients. Trimming stripped 1 base from V and 1 base from J, with 12 bases between. Germline V CDR1 and CDR2: SGHDT, YYEEEE. There are 15 residues in the CDR3. TCRdb's table, derived via immunoSEQ multiplex PCR, lists solely in-frame clones and lacks some. The sample lists 150,000 to 200,000 clones, nearly 90% occurring once. This TCR came from a woman aged 45-60 years in good health. The sample comprised blood. This rearrangement joins TRBV5-6 to TRBJ2-7; no firm D call. The CDR3 here is CASSLLAAESYEQYF. The CDR3 DNA is TGTGCCAGCAGCTTGTTGGCAGCTGAGTCCTACGAGCAGTACTTC.